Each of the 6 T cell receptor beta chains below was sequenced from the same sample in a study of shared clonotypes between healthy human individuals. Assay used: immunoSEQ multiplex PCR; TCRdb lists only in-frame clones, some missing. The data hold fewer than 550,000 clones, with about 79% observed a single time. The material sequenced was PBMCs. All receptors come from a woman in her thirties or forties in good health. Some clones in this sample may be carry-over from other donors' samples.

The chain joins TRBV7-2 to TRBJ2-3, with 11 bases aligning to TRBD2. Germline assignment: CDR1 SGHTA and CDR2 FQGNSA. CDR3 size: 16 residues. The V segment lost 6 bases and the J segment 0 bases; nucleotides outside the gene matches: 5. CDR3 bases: TGTGCCAGCAGTCGGACTAGCGGGTTGAGCACAGATACGCAGTATTTT. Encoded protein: CASSRTSGLSTDTQYF.

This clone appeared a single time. The CDR3 nucleotides are TGTGCCAGCAGTCAACAGGGAATCTACAATGAGCAGTTCTTC. As protein: CASSQQGIYNEQFF. The chain has TRBV27 and TRBJ2-1; possibly TRBD1 for D (6 bases). Trimming took 5 bases from V and 3 from J, leaving 11 bases between them. This CDR3 has 14 residues. CDR1 is MNHEY, CDR2 SMNVEV, per germline (reference sequence).

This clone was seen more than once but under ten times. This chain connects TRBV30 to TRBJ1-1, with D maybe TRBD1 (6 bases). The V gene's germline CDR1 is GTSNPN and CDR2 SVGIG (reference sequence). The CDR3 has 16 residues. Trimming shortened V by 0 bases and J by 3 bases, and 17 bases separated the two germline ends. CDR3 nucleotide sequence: TGTGCCTGGAGTGTATCAGGTTCTCCAGGGGACACTGAAGCTTTCTTT. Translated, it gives CAWSVSGSPGDTEAFF.

The CDR3 nucleotides read TGTGCCAGCATCCTCGGACGGTATAGCAATCAGCCCCAGCATTTT. As protein: CASILGRYSNQPQHF. The rearrangement links TRBV6-1 to TRBJ1-5; D remains ambiguous. Germline V lookup: CDR1 MNHNS, CDR2 SASEGT. V was clipped by 7 bases and J by 0 bases, with 13 bases between them. The CDR3 is 15 residues long.

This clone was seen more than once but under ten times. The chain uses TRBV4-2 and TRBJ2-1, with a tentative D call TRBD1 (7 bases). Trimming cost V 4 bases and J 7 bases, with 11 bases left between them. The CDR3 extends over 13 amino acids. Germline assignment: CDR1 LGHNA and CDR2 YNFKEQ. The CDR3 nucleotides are TGTGCCAGCAGCCTCCCAGGGGGGAATGAGCAGTTCTTC. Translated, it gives CASSLPGGNEQFF.

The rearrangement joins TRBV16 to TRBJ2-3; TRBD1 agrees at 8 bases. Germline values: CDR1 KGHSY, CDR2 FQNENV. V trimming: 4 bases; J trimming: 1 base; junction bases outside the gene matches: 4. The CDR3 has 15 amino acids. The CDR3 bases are TGTGCCAGCAGCCCACCGGGACAGGGCACAGATACGCAGTATTTT. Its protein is CASSPPGQGTDTQYF.